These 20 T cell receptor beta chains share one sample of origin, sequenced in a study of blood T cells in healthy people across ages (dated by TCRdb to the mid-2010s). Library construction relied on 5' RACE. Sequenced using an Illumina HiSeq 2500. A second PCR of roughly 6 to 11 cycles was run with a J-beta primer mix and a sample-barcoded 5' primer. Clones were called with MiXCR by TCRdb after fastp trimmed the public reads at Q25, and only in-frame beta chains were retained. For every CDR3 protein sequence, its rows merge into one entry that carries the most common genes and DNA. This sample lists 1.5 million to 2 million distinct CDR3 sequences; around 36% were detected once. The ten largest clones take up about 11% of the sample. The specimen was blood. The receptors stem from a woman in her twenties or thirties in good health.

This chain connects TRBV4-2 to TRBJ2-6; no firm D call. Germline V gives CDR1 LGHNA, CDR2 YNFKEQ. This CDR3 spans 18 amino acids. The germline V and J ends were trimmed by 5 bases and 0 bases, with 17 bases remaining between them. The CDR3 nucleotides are TGTGCCAGCAGCTCCCGGACGGAGACGACCTCTGGGGCCAACGTCCTGACTTTC. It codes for CASSSRTETTSGANVLTF.

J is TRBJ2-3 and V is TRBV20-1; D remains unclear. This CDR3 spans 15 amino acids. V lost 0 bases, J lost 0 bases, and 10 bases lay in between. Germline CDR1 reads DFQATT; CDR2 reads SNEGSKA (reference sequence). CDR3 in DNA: TGCAGTGCTAGAGACCCGTCTGTCAGCACAGATACGCAGTATTTT. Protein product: CSARDPSVSTDTQYF.

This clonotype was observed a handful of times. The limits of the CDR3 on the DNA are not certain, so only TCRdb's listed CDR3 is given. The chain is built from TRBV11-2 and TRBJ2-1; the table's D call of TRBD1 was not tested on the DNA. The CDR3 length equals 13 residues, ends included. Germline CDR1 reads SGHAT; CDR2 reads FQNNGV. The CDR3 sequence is CASSLGWGTGTFF.

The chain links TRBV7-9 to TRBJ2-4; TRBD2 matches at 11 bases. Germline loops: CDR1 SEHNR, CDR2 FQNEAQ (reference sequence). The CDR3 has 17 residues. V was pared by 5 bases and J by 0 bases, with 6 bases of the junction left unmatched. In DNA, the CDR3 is TGTGCCAGCAGCCGTCAGACTAGCGGGGTAGCCAAAAACATTCAGTACTTC. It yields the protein CASSRQTSGVAKNIQYF. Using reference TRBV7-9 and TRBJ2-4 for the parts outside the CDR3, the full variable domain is DTGVSQNPRHKITKRGQNVTFRCDPISEHNRLYWYRQTLGQGPEFLTYFQNEAQLEKSRLLSDRFSAERPKGSFSTLEIQRTEQGDSAMYLCASSRQTSGVAKNIQYFGAGTRLSVL.

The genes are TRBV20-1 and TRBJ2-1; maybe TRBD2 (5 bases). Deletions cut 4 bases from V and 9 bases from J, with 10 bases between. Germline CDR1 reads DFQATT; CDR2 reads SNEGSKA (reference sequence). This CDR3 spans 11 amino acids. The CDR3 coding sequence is TGCAGTGCTATGGAAGAGGGTGAGCAGTTCTTC. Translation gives CSAMEEGEQFF.

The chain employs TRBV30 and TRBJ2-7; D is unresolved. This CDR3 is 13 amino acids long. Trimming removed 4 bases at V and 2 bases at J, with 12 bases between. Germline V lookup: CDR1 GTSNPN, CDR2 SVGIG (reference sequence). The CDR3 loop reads CAWNKGIAYEQYF. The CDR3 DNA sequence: TGTGCCTGGAATAAGGGAATTGCCTACGAGCAGTACTTC.

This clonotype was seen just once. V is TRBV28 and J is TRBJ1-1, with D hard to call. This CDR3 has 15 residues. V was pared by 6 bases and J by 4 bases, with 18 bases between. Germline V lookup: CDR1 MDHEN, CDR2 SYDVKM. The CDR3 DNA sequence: TGTGCCAGCAGCCGGCGAGTAGGGTGGGGCACTGAAGCTTTCTTT. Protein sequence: CASSRRVGWGTEAFF. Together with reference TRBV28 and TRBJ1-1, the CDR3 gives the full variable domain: DVKVTQSSRYLVKRTGEKVFLECVQDMDHENMFWYRQDPGLGLRLIYFSYDVKMKEKGDIPEGYSVSREKKERFSLILESASTNQTSMYLCASSRRVGWGTEAFFGQGTRLTVV.

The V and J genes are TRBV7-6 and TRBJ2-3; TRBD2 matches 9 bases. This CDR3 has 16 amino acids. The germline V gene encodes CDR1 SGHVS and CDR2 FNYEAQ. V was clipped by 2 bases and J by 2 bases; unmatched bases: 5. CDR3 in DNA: TGTGCCAGCAGCTTACTCGCGGGGGGGACCACAGATACGCAGTATTTT. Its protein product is CASSLLAGGTTDTQYF.

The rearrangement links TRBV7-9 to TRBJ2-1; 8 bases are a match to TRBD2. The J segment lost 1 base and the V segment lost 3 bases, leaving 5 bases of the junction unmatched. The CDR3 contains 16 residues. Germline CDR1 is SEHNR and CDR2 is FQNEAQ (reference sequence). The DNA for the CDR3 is TGTGCCAGCAGCTTGGCGGGGGGCTTTTCCTACAATGAGCAGTTCTTC. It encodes CASSLAGGFSYNEQFF.

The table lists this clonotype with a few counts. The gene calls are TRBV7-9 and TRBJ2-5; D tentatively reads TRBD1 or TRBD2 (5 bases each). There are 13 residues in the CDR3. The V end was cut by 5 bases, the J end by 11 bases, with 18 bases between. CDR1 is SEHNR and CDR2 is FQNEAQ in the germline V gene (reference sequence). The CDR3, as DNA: TGTGCCAGCAGCCCAGCTCGAGGGGAAGAGCAGTACTTC. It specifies CASSPARGEEQYF.

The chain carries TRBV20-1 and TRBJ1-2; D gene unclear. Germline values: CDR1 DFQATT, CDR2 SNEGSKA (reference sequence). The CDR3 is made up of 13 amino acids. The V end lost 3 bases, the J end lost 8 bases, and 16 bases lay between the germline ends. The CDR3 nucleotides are TGCAGTGCTAGTGAGAGGGTTGTCCAAGGCTACACCTTC. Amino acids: CSASERVVQGYTF.

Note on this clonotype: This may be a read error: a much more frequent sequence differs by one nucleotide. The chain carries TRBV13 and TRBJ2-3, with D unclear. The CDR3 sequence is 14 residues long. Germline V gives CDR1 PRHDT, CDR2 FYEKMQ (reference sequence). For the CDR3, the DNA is TGTGTCAGCAGCCTGAGCCTACGTATCGATACGCAGTATTTT. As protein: CVSSLSLRIDTQYF.

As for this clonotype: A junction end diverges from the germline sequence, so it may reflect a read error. As DNA, the CDR3 is TGTGCCAGCAGCGTAGGCATCCCCGCAGAGGCGGGGGCCAACGTCCGGACTTTC. Encoded protein: CASSVGIPAEAGANVRTF. V and J are TRBV9 and TRBJ2-6, with a tentative D call TRBD2 (7 bases). This CDR3 comprises 18 residues. Germline loops: CDR1 SGDLS, CDR2 YYNGEE. Drawing the rest from reference TRBV9 and TRBJ2-6, the complete variable domain is DSGVTQTPKHLITATGQRVTLRCSPRSGDLSVYWYQQSLDQGLQFLIQYYNGEERAKGNILERFSAQQFPDLHSELNLSSLELGDSALYFCASSVGIPAEAGANVRTFGAGSRLTVL.

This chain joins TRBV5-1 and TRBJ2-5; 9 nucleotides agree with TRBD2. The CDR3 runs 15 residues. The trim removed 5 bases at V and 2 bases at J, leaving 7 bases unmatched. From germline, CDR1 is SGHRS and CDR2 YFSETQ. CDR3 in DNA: TGCGCCAGCAGAGGCGGGACTAGCTCGCAAGAGACCCAGTACTTC. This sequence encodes CASRGGTSSQETQYF.

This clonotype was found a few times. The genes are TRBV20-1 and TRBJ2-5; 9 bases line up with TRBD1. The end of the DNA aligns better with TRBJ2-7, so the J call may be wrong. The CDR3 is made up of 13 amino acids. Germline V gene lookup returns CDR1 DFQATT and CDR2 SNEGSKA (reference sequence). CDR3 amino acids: CSARDRARNEQYF. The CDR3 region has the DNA TGCAGTGCGCGGGACAGGGCGAGGAACGAGCAGTACTTC.

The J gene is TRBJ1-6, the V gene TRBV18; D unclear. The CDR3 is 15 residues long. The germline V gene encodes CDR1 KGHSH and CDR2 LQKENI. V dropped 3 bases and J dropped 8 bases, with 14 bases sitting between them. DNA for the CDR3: TGTGCCAGCTCACCCCAGTCAACGGCGGATTCACCCCTCCACTTT. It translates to CASSPQSTADSPLHF. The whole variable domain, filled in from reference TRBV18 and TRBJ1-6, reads NAGVMQNPRHLVRRRGQEARLRCSPMKGHSHVYWYRQLPEEGLKFMVYLQKENIIDESGMPKERFSAEFPKEGPSILRIQQVVRGDSAAYFCASSPQSTADSPLHFGNGTRLTVT.

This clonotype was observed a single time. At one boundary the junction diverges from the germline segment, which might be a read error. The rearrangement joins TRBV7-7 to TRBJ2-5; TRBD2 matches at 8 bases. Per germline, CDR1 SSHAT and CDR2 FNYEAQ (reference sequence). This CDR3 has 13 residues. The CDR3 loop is CASSLAGSHGQYF. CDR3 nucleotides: TGTGCCAGCAGCCTAGCGGGTTCCCACGGGCAGTACTTC.

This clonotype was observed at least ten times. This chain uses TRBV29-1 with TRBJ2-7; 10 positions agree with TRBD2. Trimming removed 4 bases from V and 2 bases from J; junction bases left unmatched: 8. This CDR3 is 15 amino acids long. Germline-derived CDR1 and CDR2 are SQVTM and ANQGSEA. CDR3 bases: TGCAGCGTTGTAGTGACTAGCGGGTACACCTACGAGCAGTACTTC. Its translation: CSVVVTSGYTYEQYF.

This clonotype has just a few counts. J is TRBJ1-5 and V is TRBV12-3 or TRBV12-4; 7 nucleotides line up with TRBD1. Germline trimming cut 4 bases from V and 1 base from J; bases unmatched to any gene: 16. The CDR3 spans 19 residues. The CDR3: CASSSNYRDRTISNQPQHF. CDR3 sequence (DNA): TGTGCCAGCAGTTCCAATTACCGGGACAGAACGATCAGCAATCAGCCCCAGCATTTT.

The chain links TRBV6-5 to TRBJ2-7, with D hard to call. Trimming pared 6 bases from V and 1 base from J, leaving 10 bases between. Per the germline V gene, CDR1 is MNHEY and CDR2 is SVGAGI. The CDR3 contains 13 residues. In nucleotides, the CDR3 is TGTGCCAGCAGGACCGACACTTCCTACGAGCAGTACTTC. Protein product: CASRTDTSYEQYF.